This T cell receptor (beta chain) was sequenced for a study of T cells after posttransplantation cyclophosphamide. Whole-study findings and limits: Tissue-infiltrating T cells from skin or gut overlapped little with blood T cells. Donor-recipient repertoire similarity was low at 1-2 months, rising over year one. Recipient CMV seropositivity and CMV reactivation strongly tracked TRB clonality.

Assay used: immunoSEQ multiplex PCR; TCRdb lists only in-frame clones, some missing. The sample presents fewer than 55,000 clones, none singletons. On the day of bone marrow donation, the related graft donor provided peripheral blood. This clone was seen a handful of times. No antigen is known for it. CDR3 size: 14 residues. Trimming pared 3 bases from V and 6 bases from J, leaving 14 bases between. Germline values: CDR1 MNHNS, CDR2 SASEGT. The chain links TRBV6-1 to TRBJ1-2; weak D call: TRBD1 (5 bases). This sequence was found in a man in his forties in good health, CMV-negative, and a related stem cell transplant donor. Sequenced input: PBMCs. CDR3 in DNA: TGTGCCAGCAGTGATAATCTGGGGCGCGATGGCTACACCTTC. It encodes CASSDNLGRDGYTF.